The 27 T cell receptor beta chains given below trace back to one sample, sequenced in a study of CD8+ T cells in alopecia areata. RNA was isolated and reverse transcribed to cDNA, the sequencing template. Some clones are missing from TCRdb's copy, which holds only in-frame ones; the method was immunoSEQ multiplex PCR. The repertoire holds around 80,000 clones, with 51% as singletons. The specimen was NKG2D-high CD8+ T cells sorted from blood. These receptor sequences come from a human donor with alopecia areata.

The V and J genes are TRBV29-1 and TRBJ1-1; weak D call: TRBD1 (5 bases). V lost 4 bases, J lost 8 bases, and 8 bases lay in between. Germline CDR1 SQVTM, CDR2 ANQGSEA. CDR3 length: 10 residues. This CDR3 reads CSVGGREAFF. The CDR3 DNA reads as TGCAGCGTTGGGGGGAGGGAAGCTTTCTTT.

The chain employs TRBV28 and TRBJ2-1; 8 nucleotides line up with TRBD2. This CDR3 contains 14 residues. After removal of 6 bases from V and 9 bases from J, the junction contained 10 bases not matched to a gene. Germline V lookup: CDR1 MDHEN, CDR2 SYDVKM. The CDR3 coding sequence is TGTGCCAGCAGCCCCCGGGGGGGTGGTGCTGAGCAGTTCTTC. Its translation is CASSPRGGGAEQFF.

This CDR3 is CASSVTGTETQETQYF. The CDR3 DNA follows: TGTGCCAGCAGTGTAACCGGGACAGAGACCCAAGAGACCCAGTACTTC. The V and J genes are TRBV28 and TRBJ2-5, with TRBD1 identical over 7 bases. This CDR3 spans 16 amino acids. The germline V gene encodes CDR1 MDHEN and CDR2 SYDVKM. The V and J ends lost 5 bases and 1 base, in that order; junction bases with no gene match: 10.

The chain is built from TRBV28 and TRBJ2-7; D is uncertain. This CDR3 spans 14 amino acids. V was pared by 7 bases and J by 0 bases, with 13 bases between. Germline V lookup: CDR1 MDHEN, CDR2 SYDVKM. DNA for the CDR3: TGTGCCAGCATCCCACCTATGAGCTCCTACGAGCAGTACTTC. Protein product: CASIPPMSSYEQYF.

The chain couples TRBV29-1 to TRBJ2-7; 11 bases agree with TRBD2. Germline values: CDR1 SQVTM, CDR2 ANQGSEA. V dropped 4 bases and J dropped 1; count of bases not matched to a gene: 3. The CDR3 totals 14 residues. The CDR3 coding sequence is TGCAGCGTTGCTGGGACTAGCGGTTCCTACGAGCAGTACTTC. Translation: CSVAGTSGSYEQYF.

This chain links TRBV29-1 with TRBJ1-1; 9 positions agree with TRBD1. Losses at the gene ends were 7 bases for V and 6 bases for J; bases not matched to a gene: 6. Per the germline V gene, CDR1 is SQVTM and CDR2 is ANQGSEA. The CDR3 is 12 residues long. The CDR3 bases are TGCAGCGCCCGGGACAGGGTCTCTGAAGCTTTCTTT. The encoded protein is CSARDRVSEAFF. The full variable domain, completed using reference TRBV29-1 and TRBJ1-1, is SAVISQKPSRDICQRGTSLTIQCQVDSQVTMMFWYRQQPGQSLTLIATANQGSEATYESGFVIDKFPISRPNLTFSTLTVSNMSPEDSSIYLCSARDRVSEAFFGQGTRLTVV.

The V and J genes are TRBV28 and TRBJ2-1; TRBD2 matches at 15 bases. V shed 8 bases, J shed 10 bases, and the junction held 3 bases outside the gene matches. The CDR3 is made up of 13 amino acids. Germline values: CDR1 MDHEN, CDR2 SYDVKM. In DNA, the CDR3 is TGTGCCAGCGGACTAGCGGGGGGGAAAGAGCAGTTCTTC. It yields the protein CASGLAGGKEQFF. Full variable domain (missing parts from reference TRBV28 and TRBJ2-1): DVKVTQSSRYLVKRTGEKVFLECVQDMDHENMFWYRQDPGLGLRLIYFSYDVKMKEKGDIPEGYSVSREKKERFSLILESASTNQTSMYLCASGLAGGKEQFFGPGTRLTVL.

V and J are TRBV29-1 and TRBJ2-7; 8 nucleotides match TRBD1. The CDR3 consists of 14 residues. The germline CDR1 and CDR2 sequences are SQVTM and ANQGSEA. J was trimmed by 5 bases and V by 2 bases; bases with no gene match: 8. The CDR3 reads CSVEHPLDRDEQYF. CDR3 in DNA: TGCAGCGTTGAACATCCCCTGGACAGGGACGAGCAGTACTTC.

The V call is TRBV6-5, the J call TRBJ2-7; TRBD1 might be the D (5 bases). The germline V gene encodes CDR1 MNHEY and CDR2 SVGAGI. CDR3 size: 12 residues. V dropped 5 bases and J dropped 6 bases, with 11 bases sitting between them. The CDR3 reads CASSLNQGEQYF. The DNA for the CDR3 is TGTGCCAGCAGTCTAAACCAGGGCGAGCAGTACTTC.

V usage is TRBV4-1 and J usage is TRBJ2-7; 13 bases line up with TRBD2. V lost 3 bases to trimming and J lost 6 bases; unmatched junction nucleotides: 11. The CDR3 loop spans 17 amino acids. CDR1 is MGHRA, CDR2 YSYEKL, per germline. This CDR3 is CASSHSIGLAGVAEQYF. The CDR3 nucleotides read TGCGCCAGCAGCCACTCTATCGGACTAGCGGGAGTTGCCGAGCAGTACTTC.

CDR3 loop: CASSPRDSSYEQYF. CDR3 nucleotides: TGTGCCAGCAGTCCCCGGGACAGCTCCTACGAGCAGTACTTC. The V call is TRBV27, the J call TRBJ2-7; 7 bases are shared with TRBD1. V shed 5 bases and J 0 bases; nucleotides not matched to a gene: 4. Per the germline V gene, CDR1 is MNHEY and CDR2 is SMNVEV (reference sequence). The length of the CDR3 is 14 residues.

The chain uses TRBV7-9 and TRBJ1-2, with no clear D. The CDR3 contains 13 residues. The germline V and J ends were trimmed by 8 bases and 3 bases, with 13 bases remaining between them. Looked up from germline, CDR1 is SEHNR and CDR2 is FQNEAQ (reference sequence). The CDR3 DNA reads TGTGCCAGCGGCCCGAGGTTCCACTATGGCTACACCTTC. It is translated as CASGPRFHYGYTF.

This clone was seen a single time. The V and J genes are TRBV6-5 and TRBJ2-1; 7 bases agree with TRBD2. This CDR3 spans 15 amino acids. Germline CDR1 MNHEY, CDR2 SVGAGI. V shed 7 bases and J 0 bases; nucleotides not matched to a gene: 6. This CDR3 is CASNRRGSSYNEQFF. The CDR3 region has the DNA TGTGCCAGCAATCGTCGCGGGAGCTCCTACAATGAGCAGTTCTTC.

CDR3 nucleotide sequence: TGTGCCAGCAGTCCGGGGACAGACCATCAGCCCCAGCATTTT. Amino acids: CASSPGTDHQPQHF. The rearrangement uses TRBV27 and TRBJ1-5; the match to TRBD1 covers 7 bases. This CDR3 is 14 amino acids long. Germline CDR1 MNHEY, CDR2 SMNVEV (reference sequence). J lost 5 bases, V lost 5 bases, and 6 bases had no gene match.

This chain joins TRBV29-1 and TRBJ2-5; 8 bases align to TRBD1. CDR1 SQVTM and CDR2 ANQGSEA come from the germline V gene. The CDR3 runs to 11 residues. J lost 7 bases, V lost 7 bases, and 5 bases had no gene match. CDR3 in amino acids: CSAEQGGTQYF. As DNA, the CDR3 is TGCAGCGCCGAACAGGGGGGGACCCAGTACTTC.

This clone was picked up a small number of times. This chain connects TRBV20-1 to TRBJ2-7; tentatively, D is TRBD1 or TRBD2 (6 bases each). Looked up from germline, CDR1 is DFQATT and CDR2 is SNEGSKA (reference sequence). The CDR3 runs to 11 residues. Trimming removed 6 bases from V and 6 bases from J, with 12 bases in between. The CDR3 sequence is CSAAWGAEQYF. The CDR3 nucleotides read TGCAGTGCAGCATGGGGGGCCGAGCAGTACTTC.

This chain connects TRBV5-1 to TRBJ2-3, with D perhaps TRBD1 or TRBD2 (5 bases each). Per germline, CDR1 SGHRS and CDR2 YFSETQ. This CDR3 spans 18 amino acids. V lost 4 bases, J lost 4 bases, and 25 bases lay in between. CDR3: CASSGQGEGFSHPDTQYF. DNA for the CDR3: TGCGCCAGCAGCGGGCAGGGAGAGGGCTTTTCGCACCCAGATACGCAGTATTTT.

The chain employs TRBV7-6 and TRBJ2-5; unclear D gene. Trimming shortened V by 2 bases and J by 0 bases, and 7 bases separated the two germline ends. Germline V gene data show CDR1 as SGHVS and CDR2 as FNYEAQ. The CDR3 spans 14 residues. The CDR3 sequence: CASSLYSDQETQYF. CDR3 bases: TGTGCCAGCAGCTTATATTCGGACCAAGAGACCCAGTACTTC. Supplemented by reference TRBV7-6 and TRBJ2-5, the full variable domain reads GAGVSQSPRYKVTKRGQDVALRCDPISGHVSLYWYRQALGQGPEFLTYFNYEAQQDKSGLPNDRFSAERPEGSISTLTIQRTEQRDSAMYRCASSLYSDQETQYFGPGTRLLVL.

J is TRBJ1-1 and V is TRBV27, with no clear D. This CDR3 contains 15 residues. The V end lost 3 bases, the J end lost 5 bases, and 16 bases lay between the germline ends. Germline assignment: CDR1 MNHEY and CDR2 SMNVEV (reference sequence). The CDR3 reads CASSFRNGIKTEAFF. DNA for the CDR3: TGTGCCAGCAGTTTTAGAAACGGGATAAAAACTGAAGCTTTCTTT.

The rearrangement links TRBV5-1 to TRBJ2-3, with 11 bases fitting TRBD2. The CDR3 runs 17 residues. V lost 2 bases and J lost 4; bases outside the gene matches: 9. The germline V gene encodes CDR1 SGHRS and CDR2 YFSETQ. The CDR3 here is CASSFTRLAGSADTQYF. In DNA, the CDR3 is TGCGCCAGCAGCTTCACACGACTAGCGGGGAGTGCAGATACGCAGTATTTT.

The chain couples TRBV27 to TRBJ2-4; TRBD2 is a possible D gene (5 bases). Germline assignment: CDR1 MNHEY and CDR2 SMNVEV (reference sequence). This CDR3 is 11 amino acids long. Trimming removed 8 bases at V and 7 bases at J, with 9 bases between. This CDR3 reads CASSGVNIQYF. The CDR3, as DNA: TGTGCCAGCTCCGGGGTGAACATTCAGTACTTC.

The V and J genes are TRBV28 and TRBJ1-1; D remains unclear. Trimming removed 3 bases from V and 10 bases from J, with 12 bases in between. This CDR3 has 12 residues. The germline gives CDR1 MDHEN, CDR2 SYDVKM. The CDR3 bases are TGTGCCAGCAGTTTCTCGGGCCTTGGAGCTTTCTTT. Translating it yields CASSFSGLGAFF.

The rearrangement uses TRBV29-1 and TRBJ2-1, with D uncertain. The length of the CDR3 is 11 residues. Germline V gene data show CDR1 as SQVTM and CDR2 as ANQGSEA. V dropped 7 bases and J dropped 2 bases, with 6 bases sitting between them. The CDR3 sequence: CSDPAYNEQFF. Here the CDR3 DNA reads TGCAGCGACCCTGCCTACAATGAGCAGTTCTTC.

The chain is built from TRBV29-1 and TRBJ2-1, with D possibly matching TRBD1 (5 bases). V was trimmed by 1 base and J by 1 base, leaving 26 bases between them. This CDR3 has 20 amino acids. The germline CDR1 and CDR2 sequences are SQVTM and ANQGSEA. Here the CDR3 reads CSVEVGVQGTPKWSYNEQFF. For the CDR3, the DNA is TGCAGCGTTGAAGTAGGGGTCCAGGGAACTCCCAAATGGTCCTACAATGAGCAGTTCTTC.

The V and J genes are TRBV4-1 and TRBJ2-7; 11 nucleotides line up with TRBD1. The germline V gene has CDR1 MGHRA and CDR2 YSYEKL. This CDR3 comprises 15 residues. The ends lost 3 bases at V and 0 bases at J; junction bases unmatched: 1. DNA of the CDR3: TGCGCCAGCAGCCAGGGACAGGGGGTCTCCTACGAGCAGTACTTC. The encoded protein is CASSQGQGVSYEQYF.

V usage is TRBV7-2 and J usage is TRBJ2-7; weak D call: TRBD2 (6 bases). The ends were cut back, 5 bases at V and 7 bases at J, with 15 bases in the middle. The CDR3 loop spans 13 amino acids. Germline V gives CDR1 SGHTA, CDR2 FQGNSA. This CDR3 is CASSPDFGGEQYF. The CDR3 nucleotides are TGTGCCAGCAGCCCAGATTTCGGGGGAGAGCAGTACTTC.

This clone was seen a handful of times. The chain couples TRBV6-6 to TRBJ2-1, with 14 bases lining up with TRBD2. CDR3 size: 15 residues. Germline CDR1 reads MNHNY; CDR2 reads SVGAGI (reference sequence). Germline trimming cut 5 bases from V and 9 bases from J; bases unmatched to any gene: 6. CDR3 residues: CASSTGLAGALEQFF. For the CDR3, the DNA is TGTGCCAGCAGTACGGGACTAGCGGGAGCCCTTGAGCAGTTCTTC.